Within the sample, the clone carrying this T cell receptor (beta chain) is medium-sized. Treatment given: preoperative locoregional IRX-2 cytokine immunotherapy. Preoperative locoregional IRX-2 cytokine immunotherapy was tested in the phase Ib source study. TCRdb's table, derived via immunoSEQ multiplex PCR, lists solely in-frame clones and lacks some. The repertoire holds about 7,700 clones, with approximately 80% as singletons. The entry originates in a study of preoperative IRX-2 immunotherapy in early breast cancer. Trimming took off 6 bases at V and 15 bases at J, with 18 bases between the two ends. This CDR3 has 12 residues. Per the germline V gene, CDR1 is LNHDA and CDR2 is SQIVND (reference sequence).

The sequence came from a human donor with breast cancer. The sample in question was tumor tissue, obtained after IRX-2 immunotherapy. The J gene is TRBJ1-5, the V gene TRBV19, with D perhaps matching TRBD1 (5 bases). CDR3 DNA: TGTGCCAGTAGCCCTCTGGGGACCGTTCGGCATTTT. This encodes CASSPLGTVRHF.